The 16 T cell receptor beta chains in this list originate from one sample, sequenced in a study of cytomegalovirus exposure and HLA in healthy donors. A multiplex PCR was run with 60 Vbeta primers and 13 Jbeta primers. Assay: immunoSEQ multiplex PCR; the TCRdb copy retains only in-frame clones and omits some. The sample shows fewer than 110,000 clones, about 75% of them seen only once. Sequencing used PBMCs. Receptors were obtained from a man in his forties or fifties in good health and CMV-seronegative.

The chain recombines TRBV5-7 with TRBJ1-5, with D tentatively TRBD1 (5 bases). TRBV5-7 is marked as an open reading frame, function uncertain. This CDR3 contains 14 residues. Trimming stripped 8 bases from V and 5 bases from J, with 17 bases between. CDR3 in amino acids: CARGYVGPHQPQHF. The CDR3 coding sequence is TGTGCCAGGGGGTATGTGGGGCCCCATCAGCCCCAGCATTTT.

This chain uses TRBV9 with TRBJ2-7; D may be TRBD2 (7 bases). The CDR3 is 15 amino acids. V shed 4 bases and J shed 5 bases, with 19 bases lying between them. Per the germline V gene, CDR1 is SGDLS and CDR2 is YYNGEE. CDR3 amino acids: CASSLGGGGSNEQYF. The CDR3, as DNA: TGTGCCAGCAGCCTAGGAGGGGGGGGTAGCAACGAGCAGTACTTC.

This chain connects TRBV2 to TRBJ2-2, with 13 bases matching TRBD2. This CDR3 spans 17 amino acids. J lost 5 bases, V lost 4 bases, and 7 bases had no gene match. CDR1 and CDR2 from the germline V gene are SNHLY and FYNNEI. CDR3 residues: CASSVTSGGAGTGELFF. CDR3 DNA: TGTGCCAGCAGTGTTACTAGCGGGGGGGCCGGGACCGGGGAGCTGTTTTTT.

This chain connects TRBV29-1 to TRBJ2-1, with D maybe TRBD1 (5 bases). Germline CDR1 SQVTM, CDR2 ANQGSEA. V gave up 0 bases and J gave up 4 bases, with 10 bases separating them. The CDR3 consists of 14 residues. CDR3 DNA sequence: TGCAGCGTTGAAGATCGAACAGGTTACAATGAGCAGTTCTTC. It specifies CSVEDRTGYNEQFF.

This clone was recorded a few times. The chain uses TRBV5-1 and TRBJ2-2; 11 nucleotides align to TRBD1. The germline V gene has CDR1 SGHRS and CDR2 YFSETQ. Trimming removed 5 bases from V and 4 bases from J; junction bases left unmatched: 4. This CDR3 spans 15 amino acids. For the CDR3, the DNA is TGCGCCAGCAGTTGGGACAGGGGGGCCACCGGGGAGCTGTTTTTT. It encodes CASSWDRGATGELFF.

The chain joins TRBV27 to TRBJ2-2; TRBD2 matches at 8 bases. Germline values: CDR1 MNHEY, CDR2 SMNVEV (reference sequence). With 4 bases clipped from V and 5 bases from J, the junction kept 15 bases outside the gene matches. The CDR3 runs 18 residues. This chain's CDR3 is CASSYPPRAGVRTGELFF. In DNA form, the CDR3 reads TGTGCCAGCAGTTACCCTCCTCGAGCGGGAGTCCGGACCGGGGAGCTGTTTTTT.

The chain carries TRBV6-5 and TRBJ2-7, with 10 bases aligning to TRBD2. The CDR3 consists of 15 residues. CDR1 and CDR2 (germline): MNHEY, SVGAGI. V trimming: 6 bases; J trimming: 1 base; junction bases outside the gene matches: 6. The DNA for the CDR3 is TGTGCCAGCAGGACAACTAGCGGGACATCCTACGAGCAGTACTTC. Translation: CASRTTSGTSYEQYF.

V is TRBV6-1 and J is TRBJ1-5; D uncertain. The CDR3 has 13 residues. V was shortened by 4 bases and J by 7 bases, with 11 bases between the two germline ends. CDR1 MNHNS and CDR2 SASEGT come from the germline V gene. The CDR3 region is CASSAEGGQPQHF. CDR3 in DNA: TGTGCCAGCAGTGCGGAAGGAGGGCAGCCCCAGCATTTT.

V gene TRBV9 combines with J gene TRBJ2-2; tentatively, D is TRBD1 (6 bases). Trimming left V 3 bases short and J 6 bases short, with 12 bases between. The CDR3 is 14 residues long. Germline assignment: CDR1 SGDLS and CDR2 YYNGEE. DNA for the CDR3: TGTGCCAGCAGCGAGGGACACTCCCCCGGGGAGCTGTTTTTT. This gives the protein CASSEGHSPGELFF.

The chain uses TRBV7-9 and TRBJ2-6; D remains ambiguous. The CDR3 has 17 amino acids. Between the trimmed V and J ends, which lost 5 bases and 0 bases, there was a span of 14 bases. Looked up from germline, CDR1 is SEHNR and CDR2 is FQNEAQ (reference sequence). This CDR3 is CASSGDRHLSGANVLTF. In DNA, the CDR3 is TGTGCCAGCAGCGGAGACCGCCACCTCTCTGGGGCCAACGTCCTGACTTTC.

Only one count was recorded for this clone. The CDR3: CASSVEYLTDTQYF. CDR3 DNA: TGTGCCAGCAGTGTAGAATATCTAACAGATACGCAGTATTTT. The rearrangement uses TRBV6-1 and TRBJ2-3; D call uncertain. The CDR3 loop spans 14 amino acids. Per the germline V gene, CDR1 is MNHNS and CDR2 is SASEGT. V was pared by 4 bases and J by 3 bases, with 11 bases between.

The chain has TRBV7-2 and TRBJ2-5, with 8 bases fitting TRBD2. V dropped 1 base and J dropped 3; count of bases not matched to a gene: 10. CDR1 is SGHTA, CDR2 FQGNSA, per germline. The length of the CDR3 is 17 residues. This CDR3 is CASSLGSGGANKETQYF. CDR3 bases: TGTGCCAGCAGCTTAGGTTCGGGGGGGGCCAATAAAGAGACCCAGTACTTC. The full variable domain, rest sourced from reference TRBV7-2 and TRBJ2-5, is GAGVSQSPSNKVTEKGKDVELRCDPISGHTALYWYRQSLGQGLEFLIYFQGNSAPDKSGLPSDRFSAERTGGSVSTLTIQRTQQEDSAVYLCASSLGSGGANKETQYFGPGTRLLVL.

This CDR3 reads CASSPSRDTEAFF. CDR3 sequence (DNA): TGTGCCAGCTCACCGAGCAGGGACACTGAAGCTTTCTTT. The rearrangement links TRBV18 to TRBJ1-1, with a possible D match to TRBD1 (5 bases). With 3 bases removed from V and 3 bases from J, the gap between germline ends came to 8 bases. The germline gives CDR1 KGHSH, CDR2 LQKENI. This CDR3 is 13 amino acids long.

To note about this clone: At one of its ends the junction is not consistent with the germline gene, which may arise from a read error. V and J are TRBV5-6 and TRBJ1-3, with D tentatively TRBD1 (5 bases). Germline values: CDR1 SGHDT, CDR2 YYEEEE. The CDR3 contains 15 residues. DNA for the CDR3: TGTGCCAGCAGCTTGGGCCCAGGGACTGGATACACCATATATTTT. Residues: CASSLGPGTGYTIYF.

The rearrangement joins TRBV6-1 to TRBJ1-5; D is unresolved. Germline V CDR1 and CDR2: MNHNS, SASEGT. This CDR3 region has 15 residues. V was trimmed by 3 bases and J by 6 bases, leaving 15 bases between them. The chain's CDR3 is CASSDIPGGTQPQHF. Written as DNA, the CDR3 is TGTGCCAGCAGTGACATCCCTGGCGGCACTCAGCCCCAGCATTTT.

J is TRBJ2-1 and V is TRBV19, with 7 bases lining up with TRBD2. The V gene's germline CDR1 is LNHDA and CDR2 SQIVND (reference sequence). Losses at the gene ends were 3 bases for V and 6 bases for J; bases not matched to a gene: 2. The CDR3 totals 13 residues. This CDR3 reads CASSIPGGNEQFF. In DNA form, the CDR3 reads TGTGCCAGTAGTATCCCGGGAGGCAATGAGCAGTTCTTC.